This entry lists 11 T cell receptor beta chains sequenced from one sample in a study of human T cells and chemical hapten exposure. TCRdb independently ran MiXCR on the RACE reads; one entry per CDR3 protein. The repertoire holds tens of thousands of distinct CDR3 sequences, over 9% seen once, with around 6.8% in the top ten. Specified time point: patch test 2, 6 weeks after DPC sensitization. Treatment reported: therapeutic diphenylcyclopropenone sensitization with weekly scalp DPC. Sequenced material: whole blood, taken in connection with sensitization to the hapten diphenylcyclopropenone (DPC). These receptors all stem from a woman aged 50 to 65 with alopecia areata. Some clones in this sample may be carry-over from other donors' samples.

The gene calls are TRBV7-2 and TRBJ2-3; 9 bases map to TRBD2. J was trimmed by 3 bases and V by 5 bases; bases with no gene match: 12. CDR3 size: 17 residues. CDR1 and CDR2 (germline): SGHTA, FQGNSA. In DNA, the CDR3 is TGTGCCAGCAGCGGACGGGGCGGGAGGGCCTATACAGATACGCAGTATTTT. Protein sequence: CASSGRGGRAYTDTQYF.

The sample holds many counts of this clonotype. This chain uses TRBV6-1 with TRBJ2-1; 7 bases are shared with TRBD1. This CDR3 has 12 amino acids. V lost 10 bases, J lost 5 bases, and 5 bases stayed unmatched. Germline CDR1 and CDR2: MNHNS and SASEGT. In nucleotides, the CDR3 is TGTGCCACCTCAGGGGGACACAATGAGCAGTTCTTC. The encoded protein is CATSGGHNEQFF.

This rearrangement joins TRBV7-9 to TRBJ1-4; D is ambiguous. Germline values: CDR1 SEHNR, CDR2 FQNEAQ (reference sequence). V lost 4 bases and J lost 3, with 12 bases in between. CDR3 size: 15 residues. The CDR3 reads CASSSGPAANEKLFF. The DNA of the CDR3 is TGTGCCAGCAGCTCGGGCCCAGCGGCTAATGAAAAACTGTTTTTT.

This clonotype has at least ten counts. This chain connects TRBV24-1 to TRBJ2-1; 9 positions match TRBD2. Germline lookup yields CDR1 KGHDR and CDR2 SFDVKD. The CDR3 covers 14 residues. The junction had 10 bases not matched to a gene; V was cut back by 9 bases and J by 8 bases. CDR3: CATSGAREGYEQFF. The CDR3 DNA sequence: TGTGCCACCTCTGGTGCGCGGGAGGGCTATGAGCAGTTCTTC.

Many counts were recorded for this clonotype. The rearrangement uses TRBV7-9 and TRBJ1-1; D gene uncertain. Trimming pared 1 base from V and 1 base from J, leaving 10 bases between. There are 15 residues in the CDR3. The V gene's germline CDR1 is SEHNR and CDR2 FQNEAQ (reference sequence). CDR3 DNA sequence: TGTGCCAGCAGCTTAGGTGATTTTGAGAACACTGAAGCTTTCTTT. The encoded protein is CASSLGDFENTEAFF.

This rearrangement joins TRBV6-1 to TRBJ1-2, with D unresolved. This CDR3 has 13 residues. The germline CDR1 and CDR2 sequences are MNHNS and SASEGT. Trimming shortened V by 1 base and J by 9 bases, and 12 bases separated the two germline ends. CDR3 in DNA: TGTGCCAGCAGTGAAGAAAGGGAATCTAGCTACACCTTC. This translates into CASSEERESSYTF.

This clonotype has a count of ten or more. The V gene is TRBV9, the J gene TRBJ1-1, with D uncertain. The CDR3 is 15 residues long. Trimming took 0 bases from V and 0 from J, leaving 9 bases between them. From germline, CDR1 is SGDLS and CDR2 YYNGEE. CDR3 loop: CASSVGGVMNTEAFF. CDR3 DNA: TGTGCCAGCAGCGTAGGAGGAGTTATGAACACTGAAGCTTTCTTT.

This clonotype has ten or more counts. The CDR3 loop reads CASSSRTGAGEQYF. In DNA, the CDR3 is TGTGCCAGCAGCTCCCGGACAGGGGCGGGTGAGCAGTACTTC. This rearrangement joins TRBV5-4 to TRBJ2-7, with 9 nucleotides matching TRBD1. The CDR3 has 14 residues. Germline CDR1 SGHNT, CDR2 YYREEE (reference sequence). The J segment lost 7 bases and the V segment lost 3 bases, leaving 8 bases of the junction unmatched.

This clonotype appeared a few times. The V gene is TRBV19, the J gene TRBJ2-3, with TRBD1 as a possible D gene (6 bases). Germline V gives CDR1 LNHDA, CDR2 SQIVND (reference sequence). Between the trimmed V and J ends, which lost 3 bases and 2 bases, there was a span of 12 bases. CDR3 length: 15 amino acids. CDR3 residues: CASSIRGGATDTQYF. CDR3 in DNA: TGTGCCAGTAGTATCCGAGGGGGAGCCACAGATACGCAGTATTTT.

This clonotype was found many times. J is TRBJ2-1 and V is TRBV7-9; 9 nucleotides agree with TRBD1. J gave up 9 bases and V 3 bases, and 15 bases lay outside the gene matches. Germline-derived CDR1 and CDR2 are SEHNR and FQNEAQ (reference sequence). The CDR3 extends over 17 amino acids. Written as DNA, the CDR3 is TGTGCCAGCAGCTTGGATACAACAGGGGGCGCTGGGAGTGAGCAGTTCTTC. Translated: CASSLDTTGGAGSEQFF.

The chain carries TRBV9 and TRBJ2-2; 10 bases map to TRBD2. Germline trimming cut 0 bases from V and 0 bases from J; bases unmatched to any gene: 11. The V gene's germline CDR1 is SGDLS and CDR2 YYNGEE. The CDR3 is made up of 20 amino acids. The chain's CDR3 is CASSVVGLSSGSTNTGELFF. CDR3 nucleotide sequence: TGTGCCAGCAGCGTAGTTGGGCTTTCTAGCGGGAGTACGAACACCGGGGAGCTGTTTTTT.